The 20 T cell receptor beta chains presented below share a single source sample, sequenced in a study of T cells in Graves' hyperthyroidism and ophthalmopathy. TCR beta CDR3 regions were amplified from RNA. An initial round of RT-PCR targeting the TCR CDR3 relied on the HTBI primer set. TCRdb ran MiXCR on the multiplex PCR reads and lists one entry per CDR3 protein. The sample has about 290,000 distinct CDR3 sequences, around 17% seen once. Sequencing was performed on blood. These receptor sequences come from a man aged 30 to 39 with Graves' hyperthyroidism.

The chain carries TRBV3-1 and TRBJ1-1; D not resolved. Germline CDR1 is LGHDT and CDR2 is YNNKEL (reference sequence). V was pared by 2 bases and J by 8 bases, with 12 bases between. CDR3 length: 13 residues. DNA for the CDR3: TGTGCCAGCAGCCAATTTCTCCAAGGGGAAGCTTTCTTT. Protein sequence: CASSQFLQGEAFF.

The chain joins TRBV30 to TRBJ1-4; D may be TRBD1 (5 bases). Germline lookup yields CDR1 GTSNPN and CDR2 SVGIG (reference sequence). V shed 2 bases and J shed 5 bases, with 12 bases lying between them. The CDR3 runs to 14 residues. The CDR3 DNA follows: TGTGCCTGGAGTTTGACAGAGCCGAATGAAAAACTGTTTTTT. The encoded protein is CAWSLTEPNEKLFF.

This clonotype was observed at least ten times. The rearrangement uses TRBV29-1 and TRBJ2-5; the D gene is possibly TRBD2 (5 bases). Germline assignment: CDR1 SQVTM and CDR2 ANQGSEA. The CDR3 is 13 amino acids. The V and J ends lost 4 bases and 2 bases respectively, with 11 bases between them. The CDR3 DNA sequence: TGCAGCGTTGGGACGACTACTCAAGAGACCCAGTACTTC. Encoded protein: CSVGTTTQETQYF.

This clonotype was seen many times. The chain uses TRBV7-3 and TRBJ2-1, with 12 nucleotides matching TRBD2. The germline gives CDR1 SGHTA, CDR2 FQGTGA. The trim removed 5 bases at V and 6 bases at J, leaving 5 bases unmatched. This CDR3 contains 15 residues. CDR3 DNA sequence: TGTGCCAGCAGCCTCTCTAGCGGGAGGGCCAATGAGCAGTTCTTC. Translation gives CASSLSSGRANEQFF.

Many counts were recorded for this clonotype. This chain links TRBV5-1 with TRBJ2-3, with D maybe TRBD1 (6 bases). V gave up 4 bases and J gave up 1 base, with 10 bases separating them. Germline loops: CDR1 SGHRS, CDR2 YFSETQ. The length of the CDR3 is 14 residues. The CDR3 reads CASSEDSGTDTQYF. CDR3 sequence (DNA): TGCGCCAGCAGCGAGGACAGCGGCACAGATACGCAGTATTTT. Filled out from reference TRBV5-1 and TRBJ2-3, the complete variable domain reads KAGVTQTPRYLIKTRGQQVTLSCSPISGHRSVSWYQQTPGQGLQFLFEYFSETQRNKGNFPGRFSGRQFSNSRSEMNVSTLELGDSALYLCASSEDSGTDTQYFGPGTRLTVL.

The V call is TRBV6-5, the J call TRBJ1-2; possibly TRBD1 for D (5 bases). The V and J ends lost 0 bases and 4 bases respectively, with 9 bases between them. Germline loops: CDR1 MNHEY, CDR2 SVGAGI. This CDR3 region has 14 residues. CDR3 DNA: TGTGCCAGCAGTTACTCGACAGATTTCTATGGCTACACCTTC. This translates into CASSYSTDFYGYTF.

This clonotype was seen repeatedly, ten times or more. This chain uses TRBV5-1 with TRBJ1-1; no definite D call. V lost 3 bases and J 1 base, leaving 7 bases between the germline ends. Germline lookup yields CDR1 SGHRS and CDR2 YFSETQ. The CDR3 has 13 residues. The CDR3 coding sequence is TGCGCCAGCAGCTATCGACAGAACACTGAAGCTTTCTTT. Its protein is CASSYRQNTEAFF.

This clonotype occurred a few times. The CDR3 DNA is TGTGCCAGCAGTTTGCTGGTCGGGGGTCCCCAGCATTTT. Translating it yields CASSLLVGGPQHF. The chain uses TRBV12-3 or TRBV12-4 and TRBJ1-5; D may be TRBD1 (5 bases). This CDR3 region has 13 residues. V lost 3 bases, J lost 10 bases, and 13 bases lay in between.

The chain employs TRBV7-9 and TRBJ2-1, with unresolved D. The V end was cut by 1 base, the J end by 5 bases, with 12 bases between. Germline V CDR1 and CDR2: SEHNR, FQNEAQ (reference sequence). The CDR3 is 15 amino acids. The CDR3 here is CASSLGGVVHNEQFF. CDR3 nucleotide sequence: TGTGCCAGCAGCTTAGGTGGGGTGGTCCACAATGAGCAGTTCTTC.

On this clonotype: A much larger clone sits a single nucleotide away, making a read error possible. The V call is TRBV2, the J call TRBJ2-1; possible D gene TRBD1, 5 bases. The J call may be wrong; the DNA end is better matched by TRBJ2-7. CDR3 length: 13 amino acids. The germline V gene encodes CDR1 SNHLY and CDR2 FYNNEI. The CDR3 coding sequence is TGTGCCAGCAGTTACGTTCAGGGCAATGAGCAGTACTTC. It encodes CASSYVQGNEQYF.

This sequence joins TRBV29-1 and TRBJ2-1; D is unclear. V was clipped by 4 bases and J by 10 bases, with 11 bases between them. The germline gives CDR1 SQVTM, CDR2 ANQGSEA. CDR3 size: 11 residues. In DNA form, the CDR3 reads TGCAGCGTTGTGGCGATGAGGGAGCAGTTCTTC. Translating gives CSVVAMREQFF.

The chain couples TRBV19 to TRBJ1-1, with a possible D match to TRBD1 (5 bases). Trimming removed 3 bases from V and 7 bases from J, with 12 bases in between. This CDR3 spans 13 amino acids. Germline CDR1 is LNHDA and CDR2 is SQIVND (reference sequence). CDR3 nucleotides: TGTGCCAGTAGTATCCGCCGGGACGATGAAGCTTTCTTT. It encodes CASSIRRDDEAFF.

This clonotype was observed many times. DNA of the CDR3: TGTGCCAGCAGCTGGGCCGAGACCCAGTACTTC. Protein product: CASSWAETQYF. The V gene is TRBV6-1, the J gene TRBJ2-5; no clear D gene. Germline V CDR1 and CDR2: MNHNS, SASEGT. V was pared by 6 bases and J by 5 bases, with 7 bases between. The CDR3 contains 11 residues.

This clonotype showed up just a few times. The rearrangement uses TRBV6-1 and TRBJ1-4, with 11 bases identical to TRBD1. Germline V gene sequence: CDR1 MNHNS, CDR2 SASEGT. The CDR3 contains 14 residues. V gave up 8 bases and J gave up 9 bases; unmatched junction bases: 8. The CDR3 sequence is CASLPGTGGQKLFF. The DNA of the CDR3 is TGTGCCAGCTTGCCCGGGACAGGGGGACAAAAACTGTTTTTT.

This clonotype was picked up a small number of times. V gene TRBV10-3 combines with J gene TRBJ1-1, with TRBD1 as a possible D gene (5 bases). Trimming left V 1 base short and J 1 base short, with 10 bases between. In germline, CDR1 is ENHRY, CDR2 SYGVKD. The CDR3 totals 15 residues. The CDR3 here is CAISEYGTQNTEAFF. In DNA form, the CDR3 reads TGTGCCATCAGTGAGTATGGGACTCAGAACACTGAAGCTTTCTTT.

V gene TRBV15 combines with J gene TRBJ2-6; D not certain. V lost 0 bases to trimming and J lost 0 bases, with 3 bases between them. Germline V lookup: CDR1 LNHNV, CDR2 YYDKDF (reference sequence). CDR3 length equals 15 residues. The CDR3 loop is CATSRDNSGANVLTF. The CDR3 DNA sequence: TGTGCCACCAGCAGAGATAACTCTGGGGCCAACGTCCTGACTTTC.

Remarks on this clonotype: A clone one base away is much larger, so this may be a read error. The chain uses TRBV10-3 and TRBJ2-7; D ambiguous. The CDR3 covers 13 residues. V gave up 10 bases and J gave up 2 bases, with 15 bases separating them. CDR1 and CDR2 from the germline V gene are ENHRY and SYGVKD. The CDR3 is CASGLTAAYEQYF. In nucleotides, the CDR3 is TGTGCCAGCGGTTTAACAGCCGCCTACGAGCAGTACTTC.

This clonotype appeared many times. This chain connects TRBV2 to TRBJ2-5; no reliable D call. V shed 5 bases and J shed 5 bases, with 12 bases lying between them. Germline V lookup: CDR1 SNHLY, CDR2 FYNNEI. The CDR3 is made up of 13 amino acids. The CDR3, as DNA: TGTGCCAGCAGTCCAAATAGGGTCGAGACCCAGTACTTC. Translating gives CASSPNRVETQYF. Full variable domain (rest looked up from reference TRBV2 and TRBJ2-5): EPEVTQTPSHQVTQMGQEVILRCVPISNHLYFYWYRQILGQKVEFLVSFYNNEISEKSEIFDDQFSVERPDGSNFTLKIRSTKLEDSAMYFCASSPNRVETQYFGPGTRLLVL.

This clonotype was detected ten times or more. This chain connects TRBV3-1 to TRBJ2-1; TRBD2 agrees at 10 bases. Germline-derived CDR1 and CDR2 are LGHDT and YNNKEL (reference sequence). The V gene end was trimmed by 1 base and the J gene end by 8 bases; junction bases not matched to a gene: 11. The CDR3 has 17 residues. The CDR3 loop reads CASSQVLAGALIDEQFF. The CDR3 coding sequence is TGTGCCAGCAGCCAAGTGCTAGCGGGAGCCCTTATCGATGAGCAGTTCTTC.

This clonotype was detected only a few times. The rearrangement joins TRBV5-4 to TRBJ2-2; D is ambiguous. Germline V gives CDR1 SGHNT, CDR2 YYREEE (reference sequence). This CDR3 region has 15 residues. V lost 3 bases and J 0 bases, leaving 9 bases between the germline ends. DNA of the CDR3: TGTGCCAGCAGCTCAGAGGTAGCGAACACCGGGGAGCTGTTTTTT. Amino acids: CASSSEVANTGELFF. Full variable domain (missing parts from reference TRBV5-4 and TRBJ2-2): ETGVTQSPTHLIKTRGQQVTLRCSSQSGHNTVSWYQQALGQGPQFIFQYYREEENGRGNFPPRFSGLQFPNYSSELNVNALELDDSALYLCASSSEVANTGELFFGEGSRLTVL.